These T cell receptor beta chains were read from a single sample in a study of T-cell reconstitution after alpha-beta-depleted transplantation in children. TCRdb itself ran the PCR reads through MiXCR, one entry per CDR3 protein. Found here are around 200,000 distinct CDR3 sequences, more than 6.5% of them singletons; the top ten hold about 3%. Sequenced material: PBMCs from the stem cell graft donor, taken from the stem cell graft. These TCRs come from a human donor who donated a stem cell graft to a child with Wiskott-Aldrich syndrome. Both conserved end residues are part of each CDR3. Each record gives: CDR3 DNA, CDR3 protein, V gene, J gene, clone size, D gene. A D gene is named only where the DNA matches it firmly. Rows give clone size only sometimes, using once, few, many, or a class for an expanded clone.

cdr3_nt: TGTGCCAGCGGACAGGGGATCATCTACGAGCAGTACTTC
cdr3_aa: CASGQGIIYEQYF
v_call: TRBV11-3
j_call: TRBJ2-7
clone_size: NA
d_call: TRBD1

cdr3_nt: TGTGCCAGCAGCTGGGGGAGGGCCAACTATGGCTACACCTTC
cdr3_aa: CASSWGRANYGYTF
v_call: TRBV11-2
j_call: TRBJ1-2
clone_size: NA
d_call: NA

cdr3_nt: TGTGCCAGCAGCCCGCGAGAACGGGACCTGAACACCGGGGAGCTGTTTTTT
cdr3_aa: CASSPRERDLNTGELFF
v_call: TRBV7-6
j_call: TRBJ2-2
clone_size: few
d_call: NA

cdr3_nt: TGCAGTGTAACCGGGACAGCCTATGGCTACACCTTC
cdr3_aa: CSVTGTAYGYTF
v_call: TRBV20-1
j_call: TRBJ1-2
clone_size: many
d_call: TRBD1

cdr3_nt: TGCAGTGCTAGAGGCGGGGGTTCCGGCTCCTACAATGAGCAGTTCTTC
cdr3_aa: CSARGGGSGSYNEQFF
v_call: TRBV20-1
j_call: TRBJ2-1
clone_size: many
d_call: TRBD2

cdr3_nt: TGTGCCAGCTCACCAAAAACAGGAAACACTGAAGCTTTCTTT
cdr3_aa: CASSPKTGNTEAFF
v_call: TRBV18
j_call: TRBJ1-1
clone_size: many
d_call: NA

cdr3_nt: TGCAGTGCTTCGGGACTAGCGGGTCCCACAGATACGCAGTATTTT
cdr3_aa: CSASGLAGPTDTQYF
v_call: TRBV20-1
j_call: TRBJ2-3
clone_size: many
d_call: TRBD2

cdr3_nt: TGCAGCGTTGAAGATCCCCCTTCAGGGACCTACAATGAGCAGTTCTTC
cdr3_aa: CSVEDPPSGTYNEQFF
v_call: TRBV29-1
j_call: TRBJ2-1
clone_size: many
d_call: NA

cdr3_nt: TGCAGCGTCGCAGGGGGAACGAACACTGAAGCTTTCTTT
cdr3_aa: CSVAGGTNTEAFF
v_call: TRBV29-1
j_call: TRBJ1-1
clone_size: many
d_call: TRBD1

cdr3_nt: TGTGCCATCCCACCTTCCGGGACAGGGTATGAAAAACTGTTTTTT
cdr3_aa: CAIPPSGTGYEKLFF
v_call: TRBV7-9
j_call: TRBJ1-4
clone_size: NA
d_call: TRBD1

cdr3_nt: TGCGCCAGCAGCATACCCGGCAGGGGGTTTGGTAATGAGCAGTTCTTC
cdr3_aa: CASSIPGRGFGNEQFF
v_call: TRBV5-1
j_call: TRBJ2-1
clone_size: NA
d_call: TRBD1

cdr3_nt: TGTGCCAGCAGACTGCTGACTAGCGGGAGTCCCGGGGAGCTGTTTTTT
cdr3_aa: CASRLLTSGSPGELFF
v_call: TRBV6-1
j_call: TRBJ2-2
clone_size: many
d_call: TRBD2

cdr3_nt: TGTGCCAGCAGATGGACTAGCGGAGGGGAGACCCAGTACTTC
cdr3_aa: CASRWTSGGETQYF
v_call: TRBV12-3/TRBV12-4
j_call: TRBJ2-5
clone_size: many
d_call: TRBD2

cdr3_nt: TGCGCCAGCAGCGGGGACAGGGGGGCCTCCTACGAGCAGTACTTC
cdr3_aa: CASSGDRGASYEQYF
v_call: TRBV5-1
j_call: TRBJ2-7
clone_size: few
d_call: TRBD1

cdr3_nt: TGCGCCAGCAGCAACGGGGCATTGGAAGATACGCAGTATTTT
cdr3_aa: CASSNGALEDTQYF
v_call: TRBV5-1
j_call: TRBJ2-3
clone_size: few
d_call: NA

cdr3_nt: TGCAGCCCCTCGGGGGGGGCCTACAATGAGCAGTTCTTC
cdr3_aa: CSPSGGAYNEQFF
v_call: TRBV29-1
j_call: TRBJ2-1
clone_size: many
d_call: TRBD2

cdr3_nt: TGCAGTGCTACCCCGCGCCAAGAGACCCAGTACTTC
cdr3_aa: CSATPRQETQYF
v_call: TRBV20-1
j_call: TRBJ2-5
clone_size: many
d_call: NA

cdr3_nt: TGTGCCAGCACCAGACTAGCGGGAGCTATTACTTACGAGCAGTACTTC
cdr3_aa: CASTRLAGAITYEQYF
v_call: TRBV6-2/TRBV6-3
j_call: TRBJ2-7
clone_size: few
d_call: TRBD2

cdr3_nt: TGTGCCAGCTCACCCAGACAGGGAGGGACTGAAGCTTTCTTT
cdr3_aa: CASSPRQGGTEAFF
v_call: TRBV18
j_call: TRBJ1-1
clone_size: many
d_call: TRBD1

cdr3_nt: TGCGCCAGCAGCTTGGGAGCCAACTCCTACAATGAGCAGTTCTTC
cdr3_aa: CASSLGANSYNEQFF
v_call: TRBV5-1
j_call: TRBJ2-1
clone_size: many
d_call: NA

cdr3_nt: TGCAGTGCTAGAGCTAGTTCAGTGAATGAGCAGTTCTTC
cdr3_aa: CSARASSVNEQFF
v_call: TRBV20-1
j_call: TRBJ2-1
clone_size: many
d_call: NA

cdr3_nt: TGTGCCAGCAGGTCAGGCAGAGGCTATGGCTACACCTTC
cdr3_aa: CASRSGRGYGYTF
v_call: TRBV12-3/TRBV12-4
j_call: TRBJ1-2
clone_size: many
d_call: NA

cdr3_nt: TGTGCCAGCAGCGCCCTAGCGGGGGGTCGGAATGAGCAGTTCTTC
cdr3_aa: CASSALAGGRNEQFF
v_call: TRBV7-2
j_call: TRBJ2-1
clone_size: few
d_call: TRBD2

cdr3_nt: TGCGCCAGCAGCTTGGCCCTGCAGCACCGCACAGATACGCAGTATTTT
cdr3_aa: CASSLALQHRTDTQYF
v_call: TRBV5-1
j_call: TRBJ2-3
clone_size: NA
d_call: NA

cdr3_nt: TGTGCCAGCAGTCTAGGGAAAATATACAATGAGCAGTTCTTC
cdr3_aa: CASSLGKIYNEQFF
v_call: TRBV12-3/TRBV12-4
j_call: TRBJ2-1
clone_size: many
d_call: NA

cdr3_nt: TGTGCCAGCAGTTACGTGGGGTATGGCTACACCTTC
cdr3_aa: CASSYVGYGYTF
v_call: TRBV6-6
j_call: TRBJ1-2
clone_size: many
d_call: NA

cdr3_nt: TGTGCCAGCAGTTTAGCGGGGGGATTCATCCCCGAGCAGTACTTC
cdr3_aa: CASSLAGGFIPEQYF
v_call: TRBV12-3/TRBV12-4
j_call: TRBJ2-7
clone_size: many
d_call: NA

cdr3_nt: TGTGCCAGCAGTCTAGACAGATACAATGAGCAGTTCTTC
cdr3_aa: CASSLDRYNEQFF
v_call: TRBV6-6
j_call: TRBJ2-1
clone_size: many
d_call: NA

cdr3_nt: TGTGCCAGCAGCTTCAGGTCCCTTTACCAAGAGACCCAGTACTTC
cdr3_aa: CASSFRSLYQETQYF
v_call: TRBV5-6
j_call: TRBJ2-5
clone_size: many
d_call: NA

cdr3_nt: TGTGCCACCAGTGAGAGATGGACTAGGGCGAACACCGGGGAGCTGTTTTTT
cdr3_aa: CATSERWTRANTGELFF
v_call: TRBV24-1
j_call: TRBJ2-2
clone_size: many
d_call: TRBD2

cdr3_nt: TGTGCCAGGAGCCAAGGACAGGGTTGGTTTTCCACCAACGTCCTGACTTTC
cdr3_aa: CARSQGQGWFSTNVLTF
v_call: TRBV7-9
j_call: TRBJ2-6
clone_size: NA
d_call: TRBD1

cdr3_nt: TGTGCCAGCAGCCCGAGCGGGAGTCCGGCAGATACGCAGTATTTT
cdr3_aa: CASSPSGSPADTQYF
v_call: TRBV12-3/TRBV12-4
j_call: TRBJ2-3
clone_size: many
d_call: TRBD2

cdr3_nt: TGCAGTGCTAGAACTAGCGGGAGTGTTTCCTACAATGAGCAGTTCTTC
cdr3_aa: CSARTSGSVSYNEQFF
v_call: TRBV20-1
j_call: TRBJ2-1
clone_size: many
d_call: TRBD2

cdr3_nt: TGTGCCAGCAGCCCAGACTTGGGGGCCAACGTCCTGACTTTC
cdr3_aa: CASSPDLGANVLTF
v_call: TRBV12-3/TRBV12-4
j_call: TRBJ2-6
clone_size: NA
d_call: NA

cdr3_nt: TGTGCCAGCAGGCAACGGACCAGGGGTCAAGAGACCCAGTACTTC
cdr3_aa: CASRQRTRGQETQYF
v_call: TRBV3-1
j_call: TRBJ2-5
clone_size: NA
d_call: NA

cdr3_nt: TGTGCCAGCAGCTTTGGACAGTATAGCAATCAGCCCCAGCATTTT
cdr3_aa: CASSFGQYSNQPQHF
v_call: TRBV5-6
j_call: TRBJ1-5
clone_size: NA
d_call: NA

cdr3_nt: TGTGCCAGCAGTTCCCGGACTAGCGGGGTCACAGATACGCAGTATTTT
cdr3_aa: CASSSRTSGVTDTQYF
v_call: TRBV12-3/TRBV12-4
j_call: TRBJ2-3
clone_size: many
d_call: TRBD2

cdr3_nt: TGTGCCAGTAGCCTACAAAGGGGACTAGCGATGGGTAATGAGCAGTTCTTC
cdr3_aa: CASSLQRGLAMGNEQFF
v_call: TRBV19
j_call: TRBJ2-1
clone_size: many
d_call: TRBD2

cdr3_nt: TGCAGCGTAAACTCCCGCGGGCCCAACTACGAGCAGTACTTC
cdr3_aa: CSVNSRGPNYEQYF
v_call: TRBV29-1
j_call: TRBJ2-7
clone_size: many
d_call: NA

cdr3_nt: TGTGCCAGCACCCGAGATCATGAGCAGTACTTC
cdr3_aa: CASTRDHEQYF
v_call: TRBV11-2
j_call: TRBJ2-7
clone_size: many
d_call: NA

cdr3_nt: TGTGCCAGCAGCTCCATAGATGAAAAACTGTTTTTT
cdr3_aa: CASSSIDEKLFF
v_call: TRBV7-9
j_call: TRBJ1-4
clone_size: NA
d_call: NA

cdr3_nt: TGCAGTGCTAGAGATTATGGGGGGCGAACCTACAATGAGCAGTTCTTC
cdr3_aa: CSARDYGGRTYNEQFF
v_call: TRBV20-1
j_call: TRBJ2-1
clone_size: many
d_call: NA

cdr3_nt: TGTGCCAGCAGCTTTCAGAACACCGGGGAGCTGTTTTTT
cdr3_aa: CASSFQNTGELFF
v_call: TRBV5-6
j_call: TRBJ2-2
clone_size: NA
d_call: NA

cdr3_nt: TGTGCCAGCAGCCGGCTGGACAGACTTAGCAATCAGCCCCAGCATTTT
cdr3_aa: CASSRLDRLSNQPQHF
v_call: TRBV12-3/TRBV12-4
j_call: TRBJ1-5
clone_size: NA
d_call: NA